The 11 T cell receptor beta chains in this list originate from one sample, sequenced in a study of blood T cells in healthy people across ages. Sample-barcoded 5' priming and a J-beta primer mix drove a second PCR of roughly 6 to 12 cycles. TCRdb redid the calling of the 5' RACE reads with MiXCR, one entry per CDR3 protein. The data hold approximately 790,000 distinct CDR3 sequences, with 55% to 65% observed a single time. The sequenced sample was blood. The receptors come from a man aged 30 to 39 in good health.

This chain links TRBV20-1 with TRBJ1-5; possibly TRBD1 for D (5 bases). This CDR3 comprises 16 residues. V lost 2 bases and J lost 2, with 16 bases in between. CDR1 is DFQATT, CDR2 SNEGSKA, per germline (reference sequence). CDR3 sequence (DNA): TGCAGTGCTAGATCGACCGGGGGGAAGGGCAATCAGCCCCAGCATTTT. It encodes CSARSTGGKGNQPQHF.

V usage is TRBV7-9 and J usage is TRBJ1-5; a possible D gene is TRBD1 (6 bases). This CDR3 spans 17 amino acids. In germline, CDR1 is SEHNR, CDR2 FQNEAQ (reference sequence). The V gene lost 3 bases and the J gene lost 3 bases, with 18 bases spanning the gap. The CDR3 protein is CASSLNREGRANQPQHF. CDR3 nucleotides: TGTGCCAGCAGCTTGAACAGGGAAGGTAGAGCCAATCAGCCCCAGCATTTT.

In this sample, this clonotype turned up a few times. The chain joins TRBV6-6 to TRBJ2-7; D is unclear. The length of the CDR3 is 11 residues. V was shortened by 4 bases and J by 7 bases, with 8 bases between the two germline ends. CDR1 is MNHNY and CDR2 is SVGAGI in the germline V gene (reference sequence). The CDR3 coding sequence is TGTGCCAGCAGTTCGGTCGGGGAGCAGTACTTC. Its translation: CASSSVGEQYF.

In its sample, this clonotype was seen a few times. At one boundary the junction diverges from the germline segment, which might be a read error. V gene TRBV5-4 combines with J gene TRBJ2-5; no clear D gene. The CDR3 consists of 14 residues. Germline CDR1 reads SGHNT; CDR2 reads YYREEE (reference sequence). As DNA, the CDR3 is TGTGCCAGCAGCTCCCCCTCGGCGCAAGGGACCCAGTACTTC. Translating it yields CASSSPSAQGTQYF.

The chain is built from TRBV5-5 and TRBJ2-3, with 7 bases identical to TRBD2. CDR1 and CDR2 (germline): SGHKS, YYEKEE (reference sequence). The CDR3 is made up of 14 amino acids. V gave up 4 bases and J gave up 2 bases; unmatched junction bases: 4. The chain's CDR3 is CASSGGGLTDTQYF. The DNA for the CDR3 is TGTGCCAGCAGCGGGGGGGGACTCACAGATACGCAGTATTTT.

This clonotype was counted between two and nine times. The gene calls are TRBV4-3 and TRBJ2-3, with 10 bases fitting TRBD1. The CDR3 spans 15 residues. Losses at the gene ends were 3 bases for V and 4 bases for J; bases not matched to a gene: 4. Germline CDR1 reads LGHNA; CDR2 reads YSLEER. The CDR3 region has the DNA TGCGCCAGCAGCCAGGACAGGGGGTTAGCAGATACGCAGTATTTT. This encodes CASSQDRGLADTQYF.

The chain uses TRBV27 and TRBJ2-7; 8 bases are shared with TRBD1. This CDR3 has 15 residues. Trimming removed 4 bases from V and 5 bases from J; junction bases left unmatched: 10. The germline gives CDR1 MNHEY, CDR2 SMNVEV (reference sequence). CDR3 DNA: TGTGCCAGCAGTTATACAGGGGGGAATATCCACGAGCAGTACTTC. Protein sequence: CASSYTGGNIHEQYF.

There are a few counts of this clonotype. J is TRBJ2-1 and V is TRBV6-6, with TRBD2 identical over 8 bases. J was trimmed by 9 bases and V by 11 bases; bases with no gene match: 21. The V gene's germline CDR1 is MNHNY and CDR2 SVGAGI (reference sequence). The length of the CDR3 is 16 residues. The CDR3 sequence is CASLSGGQRGWVEQFF. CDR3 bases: TGTGCCTCACTTTCCGGTGGTCAGCGGGGGTGGGTTGAGCAGTTCTTC.

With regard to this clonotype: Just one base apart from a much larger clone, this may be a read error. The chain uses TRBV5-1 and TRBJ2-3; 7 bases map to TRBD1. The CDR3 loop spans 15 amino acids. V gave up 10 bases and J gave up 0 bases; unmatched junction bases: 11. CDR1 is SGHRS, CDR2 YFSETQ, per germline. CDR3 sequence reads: CAGGRDRVSTDTQYF. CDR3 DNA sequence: TGCGCCGGCGGCCGGGACAGAGTGAGCACAGATACGCAGTATTTT.

CDR3 sequence reads: CASSYPLLTSGGHQETQYF. The CDR3 DNA sequence: TGTGCCAGCAGTTACCCTTTATTGACGAGCGGGGGCCACCAAGAGACCCAGTACTTC. V is TRBV6-5 and J is TRBJ2-5; 8 bases are shared with TRBD2. Germline trimming cut 2 bases from V and 0 bases from J; bases unmatched to any gene: 14. The CDR3 spans 19 residues. Germline CDR1 reads MNHEY; CDR2 reads SVGAGI.

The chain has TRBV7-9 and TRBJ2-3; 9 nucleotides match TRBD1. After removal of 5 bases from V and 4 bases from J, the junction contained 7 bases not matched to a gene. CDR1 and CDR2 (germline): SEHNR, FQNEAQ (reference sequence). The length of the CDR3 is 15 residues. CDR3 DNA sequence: TGTGCCAGCAGCCTCCGGGACAGGGCAGCAGATACGCAGTATTTT. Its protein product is CASSLRDRAADTQYF.